This T cell receptor (beta chain) was captured by sequencing in a study of CD8 T cells in ankylosing spondylitis. Libraries for TCR beta were made by quantitative 5'-RACE with molecular barcodes. From the 5' RACE reads, TCRdb called clonotypes with MiXCR, one entry per CDR3 protein. The table includes 150,000 to 200,000 distinct CDR3 sequences, approximately 32% detected once. A word on this clonotype: Its target is unknown.

Study observations and caveats: A TCR beta motif of roughly eight highly homologous variants appeared characteristic of ankylosing spondylitis blood. There were earlier reports of some motif variants in reactive arthritis synovial fluid and blood.

The sequence came from a male donor with ankylosing spondylitis. Specimen: synovial fluid, either unsorted or a sorted T cell fraction (not recorded which).

CDR3 amino acids: CSANWRRGDTDTQYF. The CDR3 DNA reads TGCAGTGCCAACTGGAGGCGGGGGGACACAGATACGCAGTATTTT. V is TRBV20-1 and J is TRBJ2-3, with 8 bases fitting TRBD2. CDR1 and CDR2 from the germline V gene are DFQATT and SNEGSKA (reference sequence). With 6 bases clipped from V and 2 bases from J, the junction kept 10 bases outside the gene matches. The CDR3 sequence is 15 residues long.